One and the same sample provided the 21 T cell receptor beta chains below, sequenced in a study of blood T cell repertoires in COVID-19. Assay used: immunoSEQ multiplex PCR; TCRdb lists only in-frame clones, some missing. The data contain approximately 100,000 clones, approximately 83% of them singletons. Sequenced: PBMCs or T cells enriched from blood (not recorded which). Source of these receptors: a woman in her fifties or sixties who had recovered from COVID-19.

The V and J genes are TRBV2 and TRBJ2-1, with 14 bases lining up with TRBD2. This CDR3 contains 13 residues. Germline CDR1 SNHLY, CDR2 FYNNEI. Unmatched junction bases numbered 1, after V lost 6 bases and J lost 9 bases. The CDR3 bases are TGTGCCAGCAGCGGACTAGCGGGAGGTGAGCAGTTCTTC. Its protein product is CASSGLAGGEQFF.

The V call is TRBV7-9, the J call TRBJ2-7; 8 nucleotides line up with TRBD2. V was clipped by 5 bases and J by 6 bases; unmatched bases: 12. Looked up from germline, CDR1 is SEHNR and CDR2 is FQNEAQ (reference sequence). This CDR3 is 15 amino acids long. The CDR3 spells CASSAGRAGGGEQYF. The CDR3 nucleotides are TGTGCCAGCAGCGCAGGCCGGGCGGGGGGAGGCGAGCAGTACTTC.

The chain employs TRBV4-1 and TRBJ1-3; 9 nucleotides align to TRBD1. CDR1 is MGHRA, CDR2 YSYEKL, per germline. V gave up 1 base and J gave up 3 bases; unmatched junction bases: 1. This CDR3 has 15 residues. This CDR3 is CASSQATGGGNTIYF. The CDR3 bases are TGCGCCAGCAGCCAAGCGACAGGGGGTGGAAACACCATATATTTT.

This clone was observed a single time. The chain employs TRBV2 and TRBJ2-2; 8 bases map to TRBD1. The CDR3 spans 14 residues. Germline assignment: CDR1 SNHLY and CDR2 FYNNEI. J lost 6 bases, V lost 6 bases, and 6 bases had no gene match. CDR3 loop: CASRRTGLAGELFF. The CDR3 DNA follows: TGTGCCAGCAGAAGGACAGGGTTGGCCGGGGAGCTGTTTTTT.

The CDR3 region has the DNA TGTGCCAGCACCACTCGGTACGAGACCCAGTACTTC. This encodes CASTTRYETQYF. This rearrangement joins TRBV6-5 to TRBJ2-5; D remains unclear. The CDR3 has 12 residues. Germline V gives CDR1 MNHEY, CDR2 SVGAGI. V was shortened by 7 bases and J by 5 bases, with 11 bases between the two germline ends.

This sequence joins TRBV5-1 and TRBJ1-2; the D is unclear. There are 17 residues in the CDR3. Per germline, CDR1 SGHRS and CDR2 YFSETQ. V gave up 0 bases and J gave up 1 base, with 16 bases separating them. In DNA form, the CDR3 reads TGCGCCAGCAGCTTGGGGTCTATCGGGGTCCGTAACTATGGCTACACCTTC. Translated: CASSLGSIGVRNYGYTF.

This clone occurred once. The chain links TRBV2 to TRBJ2-7, with 7 bases aligning to TRBD1. Trimming cost V 5 bases and J 2 bases; bases outside gene matches: 6. The CDR3 loop spans 14 amino acids. In germline, CDR1 is SNHLY, CDR2 FYNNEI. CDR3 DNA: TGTGCCAGCAGTTTTGAGACAGGGCCCTACGAGCAGTACTTC. It is translated as CASSFETGPYEQYF.

V is TRBV18 and J is TRBJ1-3; no clear D gene. The V end lost 3 bases, the J end lost 4 bases, and 10 bases lay between the germline ends. CDR3 length: 14 residues. Germline V gene sequence: CDR1 KGHSH, CDR2 LQKENI. CDR3 residues: CASSPETTGNTIYF. In nucleotides, the CDR3 is TGTGCCAGCTCACCTGAGACTACGGGAAACACCATATATTTT.

The rearrangement uses TRBV2 and TRBJ2-5; TRBD2 matches 14 bases. In germline, CDR1 is SNHLY, CDR2 FYNNEI. With V trimmed by 1 base and J by 5 bases, 0 bases remained unmatched. This CDR3 spans 15 amino acids. CDR3 residues: CASSEGTSGRETQYF. The CDR3 region has the DNA TGTGCCAGCAGTGAAGGGACTAGCGGGAGGGAGACCCAGTACTTC.

The chain links TRBV7-3 to TRBJ2-3; the D gene is possibly TRBD1 (6 bases). Trimming cost V 2 bases and J 5 bases, with 23 bases left between them. The CDR3 consists of 18 residues. Germline-derived CDR1 and CDR2 are SGHTA and FQGTGA. As DNA, the CDR3 is TGTGCCAGCAGCTTATCCCCGCGTCAGGGGAGTTTCGGAGATACGCAGTATTTT. This encodes CASSLSPRQGSFGDTQYF.

This chain's CDR3 is CASSWGVRNYGYTF. The CDR3 DNA reads as TGTGCCAGCAGTTGGGGGGTCAGAAACTATGGCTACACCTTC. V and J are TRBV28 and TRBJ1-2; possible D gene TRBD1, 5 bases. V lost 4 bases, J lost 2 bases, and 11 bases lay in between. Germline V gene lookup returns CDR1 MDHEN and CDR2 SYDVKM. CDR3 size: 14 residues.

The gene calls are TRBV20-1 and TRBJ2-3, with 9 bases aligning to TRBD2. CDR1 is DFQATT, CDR2 SNEGSKA, per germline (reference sequence). With V trimmed by 3 bases and J by 8 bases, 9 bases remained unmatched. The CDR3 sequence is 14 residues long. CDR3 region: CSASGLAGLFTQYF. CDR3 DNA sequence: TGCAGTGCTAGTGGGCTAGCGGGGCTCTTTACGCAGTATTTT.

V usage is TRBV28 and J usage is TRBJ1-2, with 8 bases lining up with TRBD1. With 6 bases clipped from V and 2 bases from J, the junction kept 8 bases outside the gene matches. This CDR3 spans 15 amino acids. Germline assignment: CDR1 MDHEN and CDR2 SYDVKM. CDR3: CASSRTGQANYGYTF. The CDR3 nucleotides read TGTGCCAGCAGCCGAACGGGACAGGCGAACTATGGCTACACCTTC.

The chain combines TRBV30 with TRBJ1-4, with a tentative D call TRBD1 (5 bases). The V end was cut by 4 bases, the J end by 2 bases, with 8 bases between. The V gene's germline CDR1 is GTSNPN and CDR2 SVGIG (reference sequence). This CDR3 has 13 residues. The CDR3 DNA sequence: TGTGCCTGGACCGCAGGGACTAATGAAAAACTGTTTTTT. The encoded protein is CAWTAGTNEKLFF.

This clone was observed a single time. The gene calls are TRBV27 and TRBJ1-2; 8 nucleotides agree with TRBD1. Germline trimming cut 8 bases from V and 1 base from J; bases unmatched to any gene: 6. CDR3 size: 14 residues. Germline assignment: CDR1 MNHEY and CDR2 SMNVEV (reference sequence). The CDR3 region has the DNA TGTGCCAGCTCGCGGACAGGGTTTAACTATGGCTACACCTTC. Translation gives CASSRTGFNYGYTF.

This clone was observed a single time. The rearrangement joins TRBV4-1 to TRBJ1-1, with 7 bases aligning to TRBD1. CDR1 and CDR2 from the germline V gene are MGHRA and YSYEKL. Trimming took 1 base from V and 1 from J; bases not matched to a gene: 6. This CDR3 has 16 residues. CDR3 residues: CASSQAQGPWNTEAFF. CDR3 nucleotides: TGCGCCAGCAGCCAAGCACAGGGGCCGTGGAACACTGAAGCTTTCTTT.

The chain employs TRBV7-9 and TRBJ1-1; perhaps TRBD1 as D (6 bases). Trimming stripped 5 bases from V and 1 base from J, with 14 bases between. There are 15 residues in the CDR3. The germline V gene has CDR1 SEHNR and CDR2 FQNEAQ (reference sequence). The CDR3 sequence is CASSLLTGKNTEAFF. The CDR3 coding sequence is TGTGCCAGCAGCCTTTTGACAGGAAAGAACACTGAAGCTTTCTTT.

A few counts support this clone. The chain has TRBV7-2 and TRBJ2-1; D call uncertain. V was clipped by 6 bases and J by 6 bases, with 18 bases between them. The CDR3 spans 15 residues. Germline V gene data show CDR1 as SGHTA and CDR2 as FQGNSA. CDR3 nucleotides: TGTGCCAGCAGTGCTTACCAGGTGGGCGTCAATGAGCAGTTCTTC. It specifies CASSAYQVGVNEQFF.

This clone has a handful of counts. The chain couples TRBV24-1 to TRBJ2-3; D call uncertain. V was trimmed by 3 bases and J by 0 bases, leaving 9 bases between them. Per germline, CDR1 KGHDR and CDR2 SFDVKD. This CDR3 is 15 amino acids long. CDR3 sequence (DNA): TGTGCCACCAGTGATCAGGAATATAGCACAGATACGCAGTATTTT. Its protein is CATSDQEYSTDTQYF.

The chain couples TRBV12-3 or TRBV12-4 to TRBJ1-2; no reliable D call. This CDR3 region has 13 residues. V lost 3 bases and J 4 bases, leaving 9 bases between the germline ends. Written as DNA, the CDR3 is TGTGCCAGCAGTTTGAGGCGTGGCTATGGCTACACCTTC. Encoded protein: CASSLRRGYGYTF.

This clone was observed a few times. V is TRBV7-9 and J is TRBJ1-3; D not certain. V was shortened by 5 bases and J by 2 bases, with 10 bases between the two germline ends. The CDR3 is made up of 14 amino acids. Per germline, CDR1 SEHNR and CDR2 FQNEAQ (reference sequence). As DNA, the CDR3 is TGTGCCAGCAGCATCCGACTTACTGGAAACACCATATATTTT. As protein: CASSIRLTGNTIYF.